Listed here are 30 T cell receptor beta chains from one sample, sequenced in a study of STAT5B mutations in CD4+ large granular lymphocyte leukemia. Only in-frame clones appear in the TCRdb table, and some are missing; sequencing was by immunoSEQ multiplex PCR. The sample contains 20,000 or so clones, 75% of which appear only once. The sequencing input was CD4+ T cells from blood buffy coats. The receptors were sampled from a human donor in good health.

The V and J genes are TRBV5-1 and TRBJ2-7; D might be TRBD1 (6 bases). The CDR3 spans 14 residues. Germline V gene lookup returns CDR1 SGHRS and CDR2 YFSETQ. V was cut by 2 bases and J by 3 bases, with 12 bases left in between. CDR3 sequence: CASSLSQGYYEQYF. The CDR3 nucleotides read TGCGCCAGCAGCTTATCCCAGGGGTACTACGAGCAGTACTTC.

This clone has a handful of counts. The rearrangement links TRBV6-1 to TRBJ2-7; maybe TRBD1 (7 bases). V was shortened by 8 bases and J by 3 bases, with 17 bases between the two germline ends. The V gene's germline CDR1 is MNHNS and CDR2 SASEGT. This CDR3 has 14 residues. The CDR3: CASVSNRGLYEQYF. The CDR3 DNA reads as TGTGCCAGCGTCTCTAACAGGGGACTCTACGAGCAGTACTTC.

This chain links TRBV21-1 with TRBJ2-3; TRBD2, the D gene given by the table, was not confirmed from the DNA. TRBV21-1 is shown as a pseudogene. The length of the CDR3 is 16 residues. The CDR3 region has the DNA TGTGCCAGCAGCCGAATCCGGGGACTAGCGGGAGGGTTTTTGTATTTT. As protein: CASSRIRGLAGGFLYF.

The chain has TRBV2 and TRBJ1-1; 7 positions match TRBD1. The trim removed 4 bases at V and 4 bases at J, leaving 9 bases unmatched. From germline, CDR1 is SNHLY and CDR2 FYNNEI. This CDR3 is 15 amino acids long. CDR3 nucleotides: TGTGCCAGCAGTGGGGGACAGCGGCTAATCACTGAAGCTTTCTTT. Encoded protein: CASSGGQRLITEAFF.

The rearrangement uses TRBV10-3 and TRBJ1-3; D remains ambiguous. Trimming left V 7 bases short and J 6 bases short, with 19 bases between. Germline V CDR1 and CDR2: ENHRY, SYGVKD. The CDR3 sequence is 15 residues long. Written as DNA, the CDR3 is TGTGCCATCAAGACTTCTAACAGCCTTACAAACACCATATATTTT. Translation gives CAIKTSNSLTNTIYF.

The rearrangement uses TRBV18 and TRBJ2-5; D remains ambiguous. This CDR3 is 15 amino acids long. From germline, CDR1 is KGHSH and CDR2 LQKENI. V dropped 0 bases and J dropped 2 bases, with 10 bases sitting between them. CDR3 nucleotides: TGTGCCAGCTCACCACCCCGGGTAGGGCAAGAGACCCAGTACTTC. As protein: CASSPPRVGQETQYF.

This clone was counted a single time. The chain recombines TRBV29-1 with TRBJ2-1, with TRBD2 matching 11 bases. J was trimmed by 4 bases and V by 3 bases; bases with no gene match: 8. CDR1 SQVTM and CDR2 ANQGSEA come from the germline V gene. This CDR3 contains 16 residues. The CDR3, as DNA: TGCAGCGTTGAGGAAGAACTAGCGGGGGCATACAATGAGCAGTTCTTC. This encodes CSVEEELAGAYNEQFF.

The chain is built from TRBV2 and TRBJ2-3; no clear D gene. V was pared by 5 bases and J by 6 bases, with 9 bases between. The CDR3 covers 12 residues. The germline V gene encodes CDR1 SNHLY and CDR2 FYNNEI. The CDR3 DNA follows: TGTGCCAGCAGTTCCTTATGGGATACGCAGTATTTT. Translated: CASSSLWDTQYF.

The chain carries TRBV10-3 and TRBJ2-1; 9 bases match TRBD2. Germline CDR1 and CDR2: ENHRY and SYGVKD. This CDR3 is 14 amino acids long. V trimming: 6 bases; J trimming: 5 bases; junction bases outside the gene matches: 5. The CDR3 bases are TGTGCCATCAGCGGGACTAGCCGGGACAATGAGCAGTTCTTC. Its translation is CAISGTSRDNEQFF.

The chain joins TRBV7-6 to TRBJ2-3; 9 positions agree with TRBD1. Germline lookup yields CDR1 SGHVS and CDR2 FNYEAQ. V dropped 4 bases and J dropped 5; count of bases not matched to a gene: 1. This CDR3 is 13 amino acids long. The CDR3 DNA follows: TGTGCCAGCAGCTGGGGACAGGGAGATACGCAGTATTTT. Amino acids: CASSWGQGDTQYF.

The rearrangement joins TRBV27 to TRBJ1-5; tentative D call: TRBD1 (5 bases). The ends were cut back, 6 bases at V and 3 bases at J, with 9 bases in the middle. The CDR3 length is 13 residues. Germline CDR1 is MNHEY and CDR2 is SMNVEV (reference sequence). The CDR3 DNA follows: TGTGCCAGCAGGGGGCAGAACAATCAGCCCCAGCATTTT. It codes for CASRGQNNQPQHF.

V usage is TRBV19 and J usage is TRBJ2-3, with D possibly TRBD2 on 6 matching bases. CDR1 is LNHDA and CDR2 is SQIVND in the germline V gene (reference sequence). The ends were cut back, 6 bases at V and 5 bases at J, with 18 bases in the middle. This CDR3 spans 15 amino acids. Written as DNA, the CDR3 is TGTGCCAGTAGGCCCGGGGGAAGTTTACTAGATACGCAGTATTTT. This encodes CASRPGGSLLDTQYF.

The chain is built from TRBV18 and TRBJ1-1; TRBD1 might be the D (5 bases). Germline assignment: CDR1 KGHSH and CDR2 LQKENI. The V and J ends lost 6 bases and 10 bases respectively, with 21 bases between them. The CDR3 runs to 14 residues. CDR3 loop: CASSQSETVNGAFF. CDR3 coding DNA: TGTGCCAGCTCGCAAAGTGAGACAGTTAATGGAGCTTTCTTT.

The rearrangement uses TRBV27 and TRBJ2-7, with D maybe TRBD2 (5 bases). The germline gives CDR1 MNHEY, CDR2 SMNVEV (reference sequence). Deletions cut 7 bases from V and 2 bases from J, with 15 bases between. The CDR3 sequence is 14 residues long. DNA of the CDR3: TGTGCCAGCAACTCGCGAGGGCCTGCCTACGAGCAGTACTTC. Translating it yields CASNSRGPAYEQYF.

The gene calls are TRBV19 and TRBJ2-5; D remains unclear. The CDR3 contains 15 residues. The V end was cut by 3 bases, the J end by 1 base, with 12 bases between. CDR1 is LNHDA, CDR2 SQIVND, per germline (reference sequence). The CDR3 sequence: CASSIGWAGQETQYF. In nucleotides, the CDR3 is TGTGCCAGTAGTATCGGTTGGGCTGGCCAAGAGACCCAGTACTTC.

This chain uses TRBV11-3 with TRBJ2-1; D remains ambiguous. This CDR3 has 13 residues. CDR1 and CDR2 (germline): SGHNT, YENEEA. Between the trimmed V and J ends, which lost 2 bases and 4 bases, there was a span of 6 bases. As DNA, the CDR3 is TGTGCCAGCAGCTTACTACTTTACAATGAGCAGTTCTTC. It is translated as CASSLLLYNEQFF.

This sequence joins TRBV6-5 and TRBJ2-7; D might be TRBD1 or TRBD2, each matching 5 bases. Between the trimmed V and J ends, which lost 2 bases and 9 bases, there was a span of 14 bases. Germline CDR1 MNHEY, CDR2 SVGAGI. The CDR3 contains 13 residues. Here the CDR3 DNA reads TGTGCCAGCAGTTACGGCAGGGACCTGGCGCAGTACTTC. Residues: CASSYGRDLAQYF.

This chain uses TRBV7-2 with TRBJ2-3, with a tentative D call TRBD2 (5 bases). The germline V gene encodes CDR1 SGHTA and CDR2 FQGNSA. V dropped 1 base and J dropped 0 bases, with 11 bases sitting between them. The CDR3 has 16 residues. The CDR3 protein is CASSLGGKTSTDTQYF. CDR3 DNA: TGTGCCAGCAGCTTAGGAGGGAAGACTAGCACAGATACGCAGTATTTT.

The gene calls are TRBV5-1 and TRBJ2-7, with D possibly TRBD2 on 5 matching bases. The V gene lost 2 bases and the J gene lost 3 bases, with 9 bases spanning the gap. The CDR3 is 13 amino acids. The germline V gene has CDR1 SGHRS and CDR2 YFSETQ. The CDR3 DNA is TGCGCCAGCAGCTTCGAGGGCTACTACGAGCAGTACTTC. This gives the protein CASSFEGYYEQYF.

The chain combines TRBV11-3 with TRBJ2-2, with unresolved D. V was trimmed by 6 bases and J by 4 bases, leaving 15 bases between them. Per germline, CDR1 SGHNT and CDR2 YENEEA. The CDR3 contains 15 residues. The DNA for the CDR3 is TGTGCCAGCAGTCGTATACCAGATCCCACCGGGGAGCTGTTTTTT. Translation gives CASSRIPDPTGELFF.

Here the CDR3 DNA reads TGCGCCAGCAGCTTGGTGCAGGGGGCCCGTGAAGCTTTCTTT. Protein sequence: CASSLVQGAREAFF. This chain uses TRBV5-1 with TRBJ1-1; TRBD1 agrees at 8 bases. Germline-derived CDR1 and CDR2 are SGHRS and YFSETQ. The CDR3 is 14 amino acids. V shed 0 bases and J 7 bases; nucleotides not matched to a gene: 5.

This CDR3 reads CASSAVDTQYF. The CDR3 bases are TGTGCCAGCAGCGCGGTGGATACGCAGTATTTT. The chain employs TRBV5-6 and TRBJ2-3, with unresolved D. Trimming removed 4 bases from V and 6 bases from J, with 6 bases in between. Germline V gene lookup returns CDR1 SGHDT and CDR2 YYEEEE. This CDR3 has 11 amino acids.

J is TRBJ2-3 and V is TRBV27; 13 nucleotides match TRBD2. V shed 8 bases and J 13 bases; nucleotides not matched to a gene: 12. The germline gives CDR1 MNHEY, CDR2 SMNVEV (reference sequence). The CDR3 has 14 amino acids. The chain's CDR3 is CASSPLAGGLREYF. In DNA form, the CDR3 reads TGTGCCAGCTCCCCACTAGCGGGAGGGCTCCGGGAGTATTTT.

The CDR3 DNA reads as TGTGCCAGTTGGGGGGGCTACGAGCAGTACTTC. Its protein is CASWGGYEQYF. This rearrangement joins TRBV28 to TRBJ2-7; TRBD2 aligns across 7 bases. This CDR3 is 11 amino acids long. V gave up 9 bases and J gave up 3 bases; unmatched junction bases: 2. The germline V gene has CDR1 MDHEN and CDR2 SYDVKM.

The rearrangement joins TRBV2 to TRBJ2-3, with a tentative D call TRBD1 (5 bases). In germline, CDR1 is SNHLY, CDR2 FYNNEI. CDR3 size: 16 residues. The V end was cut by 3 bases, the J end by 5 bases, with 18 bases between. This CDR3 reads CASSDSATLGQDTQYF. The CDR3 nucleotides are TGTGCCAGCAGTGACTCGGCCACTTTGGGGCAAGATACGCAGTATTTT.

In this sample, this clone turned up a few times. The rearrangement uses TRBV5-5 and TRBJ1-2; D is ambiguous. The CDR3 spans 15 residues. The germline CDR1 and CDR2 sequences are SGHKS and YYEKEE (reference sequence). The V end lost 0 bases, the J end lost 5 bases, and 14 bases lay between the germline ends. The CDR3 nucleotides are TGTGCCAGCAGCTTGGGAGTTTCGGTGGGTTATGGCTACACCTTC. Its protein product is CASSLGVSVGYGYTF.

This chain joins TRBV7-2 and TRBJ1-1; 8 bases are a match to TRBD1. Germline assignment: CDR1 SGHTA and CDR2 FQGNSA. This CDR3 is 15 amino acids long. V trimming: 1 base; J trimming: 4 bases; junction bases outside the gene matches: 5. The CDR3 loop reads CASSLVTGAATEAFF. The CDR3 DNA is TGTGCCAGCAGCTTAGTGACAGGGGCGGCCACTGAAGCTTTCTTT.

J is TRBJ2-3 and V is TRBV11-3; the D is unclear. Germline V CDR1 and CDR2: SGHNT, YENEEA. V was shortened by 1 base and J by 3 bases, with 11 bases between the two germline ends. The CDR3 runs to 15 residues. The CDR3 region has the DNA TGTGCCAGCAGCTTAGGGTTCGGTATAACAGATACGCAGTATTTT. Translating it yields CASSLGFGITDTQYF. The variable domain in full, with the rest retrieved from reference TRBV11-3 and TRBJ2-3, is EAGVVQSPRYKIIEKKQPVAFWCNPISGHNTLYWYLQNLGQGPELLIRYENEEAVDDSQLPKDRFSAERLKGVDSTLKIQPAELGDSAVYLCASSLGFGITDTQYFGPGTRLTVL.

This clone has more than one count but fewer than ten. The chain combines TRBV5-4 with TRBJ2-7; TRBD1 aligns across 8 bases. The CDR3 is 14 residues long. V was clipped by 0 bases and J by 7 bases; unmatched bases: 6. Germline V gene data show CDR1 as SGHNT and CDR2 as YYREEE (reference sequence). The CDR3 spells CASSLGQGAREQYF. The CDR3 DNA is TGTGCCAGCAGCTTGGGTCAGGGGGCGAGGGAGCAGTACTTC.

This clone was picked up a small number of times. The chain links TRBV9 to TRBJ1-1, with D possibly being TRBD1 (6 bases). Germline-derived CDR1 and CDR2 are SGDLS and YYNGEE. The CDR3 consists of 14 residues. Trimming took off 1 base at V and 2 bases at J, with 9 bases between the two ends. CDR3 coding DNA: TGTGCCAGCAGCGTAACGGGGGCAAACACTGAAGCTTTCTTT. Translating it yields CASSVTGANTEAFF.